Below are 16 T cell receptor beta chains sequenced from a single sample in a study of metastatic and nonmetastatic thyroid tumors. Thyroid surgery was performed in patients who had received no treatment beforehand. TCRdb reprocessed the PCR reads via MiXCR. The table shows approximately 12,000 clones, with less than 30% occurring only once. Sequences were obtained from blood. Receptor source: a female donor with papillary thyroid cancer or a benign thyroid nodule (not recorded which). Some clones in this sample may be carry-over from other donors' samples.

By share, this clone ranks as medium-sized. The chain uses TRBV6-1 and TRBJ1-6; D ambiguous. This CDR3 is built from 13 residues. Germline V gene lookup returns CDR1 MNHNS and CDR2 SASEGT. V lost 3 bases and J lost 10, with 10 bases in between. CDR3 in amino acids: CASSDNRSSPLHF. CDR3 DNA: TGTGCCAGCAGTGATAACCGGTCATCACCCCTCCACTTT.

Comment on this clone: One junction end does not reproduce the germline sequence, and a read error may be involved. The chain employs TRBV27 and TRBJ1-5; D unclear. The CDR3 sequence is 16 residues long. CDR1 and CDR2 (germline): MNHEY, SMNVEV (reference sequence). CDR3 bases: TGTGCCAGCAGTTTATCTCGTTCCTTAGACAATCAGCACCAGCATTTT. It specifies CASSLSRSLDNQHQHF.

The table lists this clone with many counts. The junction does not match germline at one end; this may be a read error. Other DNA sequences of this sample code for an identical CDR3. V is TRBV2 and J is TRBJ2-7, with TRBD2 matching over 7 bases. The CDR3 contains 15 residues. Per the germline V gene, CDR1 is SNHLY and CDR2 is FYNNEI. CDR3 sequence: CASSSPGRGVYEQYF. In DNA, the CDR3 is TGCGCCAGCAGCTCACCGGGACGGGGGGTCTACGAGCAGTACTTC.

The sample holds many counts of this clone. The rearrangement joins TRBV4-2 to TRBJ1-2, with D perhaps TRBD1 (5 bases). Germline loops: CDR1 LGHNA, CDR2 YNFKEQ. V lost 1 base and J 3 bases, leaving 6 bases between the germline ends. The CDR3 has 13 amino acids. The CDR3 protein is CASSQGDHYGYTF. CDR3 sequence (DNA): TGTGCCAGCAGCCAAGGGGACCACTATGGCTACACCTTC.

This clone was observed many times. The CDR3 protein is CSARAREVAGYTF. As DNA, the CDR3 is TGCAGTGCTAGAGCCAGAGAAGTTGCTGGCTACACCTTC. The chain carries TRBV20-1 and TRBJ1-2, with unresolved D. CDR1 is DFQATT, CDR2 SNEGSKA, per germline (reference sequence). There are 13 residues in the CDR3. V lost 1 base and J lost 7, with 13 bases in between.

The V call is TRBV20-1, the J call TRBJ2-7, with 9 nucleotides matching TRBD2. Per germline, CDR1 DFQATT and CDR2 SNEGSKA (reference sequence). The CDR3 spans 17 residues. Unmatched junction bases numbered 19, after V lost 6 bases and J lost 4 bases. DNA for the CDR3: TGCAGTGCCTACTCGGCGGCTAGCGGGGCGCCTATATACGAGCAGTACTTC. This sequence encodes CSAYSAASGAPIYEQYF.

The chain couples TRBV20-1 to TRBJ2-1; 8 nucleotides align to TRBD2. V was pared by 5 bases and J by 3 bases, with 9 bases of the junction left unmatched. CDR3 size: 15 residues. Germline V gene lookup returns CDR1 DFQATT and CDR2 SNEGSKA (reference sequence). CDR3 region: CSAWREVHCYNEQFF. DNA of the CDR3: TGCAGTGCTTGGCGGGAGGTCCATTGCTACAATGAGCAGTTCTTC.

This clone was observed many times. The rearrangement uses TRBV20-1 and TRBJ1-1; D unclear. CDR3 length equals 11 residues. Deletions cut 0 bases from V and 3 bases from J, with 2 bases between. Germline V CDR1 and CDR2: DFQATT, SNEGSKA (reference sequence). The CDR3 sequence: CSARDHTEAFF. In DNA form, the CDR3 reads TGCAGTGCTAGAGATCACACTGAAGCTTTCTTT.

By share of the sample, this clone is medium-sized (0.01 to 0.1%). The V gene is TRBV28, the J gene TRBJ2-6; no reliable D call. Germline CDR1 reads MDHEN; CDR2 reads SYDVKM. Trimming shortened V by 6 bases and J by 4 bases, and 10 bases separated the two germline ends. This CDR3 spans 14 amino acids. CDR3 bases: TGTGCCAGCAGGTACTGGGGAGGGGCCAACGTCCTGACTTTC. This translates into CASRYWGGANVLTF.

This clone appeared a single time. The gene calls are TRBV5-6 and TRBJ2-6; no clear D gene. Germline V lookup: CDR1 SGHDT, CDR2 YYEEEE. This CDR3 region has 17 residues. With 0 bases removed from V and 0 bases from J, the gap between germline ends came to 10 bases. CDR3 in amino acids: CASSLGPASSGANVLTF. The CDR3 DNA follows: TGTGCCAGCAGCTTGGGACCGGCGAGCTCTGGGGCCAACGTCCTGACTTTC.

This chain uses TRBV28 with TRBJ2-1; D remains unclear. Germline values: CDR1 MDHEN, CDR2 SYDVKM. The length of the CDR3 is 17 residues. V lost 5 bases and J 7 bases, leaving 24 bases between the germline ends. CDR3: CASSPTPQYAHENEQFF. The CDR3 DNA reads TGTGCCAGCAGTCCAACGCCTCAGTACGCCCACGAGAATGAGCAGTTCTTC.

The rearrangement joins TRBV6-2 or TRBV6-3 to TRBJ1-6; 10 bases line up with TRBD1. From germline, CDR1 is MNHEY and CDR2 SVGEGT. The ends lost 2 bases at V and 11 bases at J; junction bases unmatched: 6. The CDR3 sequence is 15 residues long. In nucleotides, the CDR3 is TGTGCCAGCAGTTACACCGGACAGGGGGTTACACCCCTCCACTTT. Translated, it gives CASSYTGQGVTPLHF.

By frequency in the sample, this clone is medium-sized. This chain links TRBV6-1 with TRBJ1-3, with D maybe TRBD1 (5 bases). The CDR3 has 13 amino acids. V lost 7 bases and J lost 4, with 11 bases in between. Germline V gene sequence: CDR1 MNHNS, CDR2 SASEGT. CDR3 in amino acids: CASIDGTGNTIYF. In nucleotides, the CDR3 is TGTGCCAGCATTGATGGGACGGGAAACACCATATATTTT.

The chain is built from TRBV5-1 and TRBJ1-4; no clear D gene. The CDR3 covers 15 residues. CDR1 is SGHRS and CDR2 is YFSETQ in the germline V gene. V was cut by 6 bases and J by 5 bases, with 17 bases left in between. Here the CDR3 reads CASIHFFSENEKLFF. The CDR3 region has the DNA TGCGCCAGCATACACTTCTTCTCAGAGAATGAAAAACTGTTTTTT.

Within the sample, this clone is medium-sized (0.01 to 0.1%). The CDR3 sequence: CASSQRVPGSPLHF. CDR3 DNA sequence: TGTGCCAGCAGTCAGCGGGTCCCCGGGTCACCCCTCCACTTT. V usage is TRBV6-1 and J usage is TRBJ1-6; D is unresolved. Germline V CDR1 and CDR2: MNHNS, SASEGT. Trimming removed 5 bases from V and 10 bases from J, with 15 bases in between. The CDR3 is 14 residues long.

The V gene is TRBV28, the J gene TRBJ1-3; TRBD1 agrees at 7 bases. V lost 7 bases, J lost 0 bases, and 15 bases stayed unmatched. CDR1 is MDHEN and CDR2 is SYDVKM in the germline V gene. This CDR3 has 18 amino acids. CDR3 nucleotide sequence: TGTGCCAGCACTTCCCCTCCGGGACAGACTATCTCTGGAAACACCATATATTTT. This codes for CASTSPPGQTISGNTIYF.